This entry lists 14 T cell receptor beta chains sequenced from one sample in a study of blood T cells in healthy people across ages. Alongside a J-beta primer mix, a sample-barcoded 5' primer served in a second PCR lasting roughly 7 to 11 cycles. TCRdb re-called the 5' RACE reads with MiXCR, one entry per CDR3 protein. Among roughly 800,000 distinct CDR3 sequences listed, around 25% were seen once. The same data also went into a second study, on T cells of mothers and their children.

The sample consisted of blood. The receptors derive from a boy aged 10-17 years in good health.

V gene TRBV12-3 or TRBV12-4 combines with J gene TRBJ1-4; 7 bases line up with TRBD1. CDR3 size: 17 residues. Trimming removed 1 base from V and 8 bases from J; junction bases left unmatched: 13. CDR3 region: CASSLGPDRGREEKLFF. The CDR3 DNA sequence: TGTGCCAGCAGTTTAGGCCCCGATAGGGGGCGAGAAGAAAAACTGTTTTTT.

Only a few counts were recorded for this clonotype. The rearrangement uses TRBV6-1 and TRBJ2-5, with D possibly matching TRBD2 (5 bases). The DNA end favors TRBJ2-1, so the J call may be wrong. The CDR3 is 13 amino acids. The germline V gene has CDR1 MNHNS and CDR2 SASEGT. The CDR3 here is CASILDYYNEQFF. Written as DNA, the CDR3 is TGTGCCAGCATTCTCGACTATTACAATGAGCAGTTCTTC.

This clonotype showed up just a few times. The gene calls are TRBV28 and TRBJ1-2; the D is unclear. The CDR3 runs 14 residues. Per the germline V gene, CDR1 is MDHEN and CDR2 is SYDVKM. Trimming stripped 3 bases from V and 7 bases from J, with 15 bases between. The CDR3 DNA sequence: TGTGCCAGCAGTTTGGACTCCGGGGTTAGTGGCTACACCTTC. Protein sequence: CASSLDSGVSGYTF.

The DNA for the CDR3 is TGCAGTGCTAGAGATCTGGCAGGGGGTACCGGGGAGCTGTTTTTT. Translated: CSARDLAGGTGELFF. The rearrangement links TRBV20-1 to TRBJ2-2; 7 positions agree with TRBD1. The CDR3 is 15 residues long. The ends lost 0 bases at V and 5 bases at J; junction bases unmatched: 6. CDR1 and CDR2 from the germline V gene are DFQATT and SNEGSKA (reference sequence).

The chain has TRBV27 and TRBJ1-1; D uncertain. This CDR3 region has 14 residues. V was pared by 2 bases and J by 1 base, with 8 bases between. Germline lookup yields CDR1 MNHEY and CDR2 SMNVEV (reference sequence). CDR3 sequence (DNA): TGTGCCAGCAGTTTAAGTATCCCGAACACTGAAGCTTTCTTT. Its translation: CASSLSIPNTEAFF.

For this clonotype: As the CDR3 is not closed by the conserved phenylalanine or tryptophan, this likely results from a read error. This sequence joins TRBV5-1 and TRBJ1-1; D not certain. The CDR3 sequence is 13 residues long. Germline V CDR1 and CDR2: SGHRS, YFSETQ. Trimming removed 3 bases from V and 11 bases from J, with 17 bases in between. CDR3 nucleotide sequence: TGCGCCAGCAGCTCCTTGGACGGGCAAGTCGCTTTCCTT. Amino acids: CASSSLDGQVAFL.

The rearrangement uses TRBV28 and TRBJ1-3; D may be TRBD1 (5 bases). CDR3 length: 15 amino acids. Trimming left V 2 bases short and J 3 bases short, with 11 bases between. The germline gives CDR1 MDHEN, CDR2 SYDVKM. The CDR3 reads CASSLPGRGGNTIYF. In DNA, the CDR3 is TGTGCCAGCAGTTTACCGGGTAGGGGTGGAAACACCATATATTTT.

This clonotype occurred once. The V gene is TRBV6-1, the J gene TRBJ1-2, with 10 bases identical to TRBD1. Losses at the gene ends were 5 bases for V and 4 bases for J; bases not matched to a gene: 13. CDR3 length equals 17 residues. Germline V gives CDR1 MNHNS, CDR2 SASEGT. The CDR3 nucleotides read TGTGCCAGCAGTCCCAATTTGACAGGGGGCGCTGGCTATGGCTACACCTTC. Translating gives CASSPNLTGGAGYGYTF.

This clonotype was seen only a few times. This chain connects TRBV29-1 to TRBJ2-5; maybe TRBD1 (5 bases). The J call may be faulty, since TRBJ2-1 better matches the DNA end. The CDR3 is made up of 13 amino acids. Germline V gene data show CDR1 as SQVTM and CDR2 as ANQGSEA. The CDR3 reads CSVLGQGGNEQFF. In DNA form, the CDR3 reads TGCAGCGTCCTCGGACAAGGTGGGAATGAGCAGTTCTTC.

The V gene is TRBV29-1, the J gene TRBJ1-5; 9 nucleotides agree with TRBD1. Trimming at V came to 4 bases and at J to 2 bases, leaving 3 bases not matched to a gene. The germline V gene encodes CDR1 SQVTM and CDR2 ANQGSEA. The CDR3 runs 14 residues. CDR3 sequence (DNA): TGCAGCGTTGGGTGGGACAGGGGCAATCAGCCCCAGCATTTT. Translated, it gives CSVGWDRGNQPQHF.

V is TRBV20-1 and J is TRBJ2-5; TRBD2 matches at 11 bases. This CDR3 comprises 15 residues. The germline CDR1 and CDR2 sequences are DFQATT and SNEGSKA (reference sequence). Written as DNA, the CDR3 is TGCAGAGTTGACCATATTAGCGGGGGGGCCTACGAACAGTACTTC. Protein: CRVDHISGGAYEQYF.

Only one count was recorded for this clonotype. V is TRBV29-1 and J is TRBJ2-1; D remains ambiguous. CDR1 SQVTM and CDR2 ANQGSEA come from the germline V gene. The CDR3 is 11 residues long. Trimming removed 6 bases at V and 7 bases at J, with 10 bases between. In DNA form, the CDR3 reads TGCAGCGTATCGACCTCAAATGAGCAGTTCTTC. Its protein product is CSVSTSNEQFF.

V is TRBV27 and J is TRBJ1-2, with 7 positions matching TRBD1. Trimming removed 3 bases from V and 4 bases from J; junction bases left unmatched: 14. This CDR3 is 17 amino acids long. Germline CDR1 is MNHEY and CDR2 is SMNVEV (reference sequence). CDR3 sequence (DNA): TGTGCCAGCAGTTTCCAAAATGTGGCAGGGGGGATCTATGGCTACACCTTC. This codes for CASSFQNVAGGIYGYTF.

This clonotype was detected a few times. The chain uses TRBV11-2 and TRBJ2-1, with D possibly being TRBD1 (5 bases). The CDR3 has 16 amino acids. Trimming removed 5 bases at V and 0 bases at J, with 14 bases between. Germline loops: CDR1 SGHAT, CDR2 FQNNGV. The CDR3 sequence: CASSVQKGRSYNEQFF. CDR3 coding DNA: TGTGCCAGCAGCGTCCAAAAGGGGCGCTCCTACAATGAGCAGTTCTTC.